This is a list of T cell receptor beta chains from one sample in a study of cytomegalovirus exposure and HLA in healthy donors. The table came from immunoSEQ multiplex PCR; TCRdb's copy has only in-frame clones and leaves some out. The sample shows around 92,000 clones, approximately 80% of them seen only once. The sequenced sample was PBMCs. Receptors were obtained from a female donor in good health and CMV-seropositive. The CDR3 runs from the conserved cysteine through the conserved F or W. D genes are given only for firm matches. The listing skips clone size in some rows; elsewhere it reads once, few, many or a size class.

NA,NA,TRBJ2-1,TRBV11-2,CASSLDLTPYNEQFF,TGTGCCAGCAGCTTAGATCTTACACCTTACAATGAGCAGTTCTTC
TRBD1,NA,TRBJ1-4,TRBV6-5,CASSGRGSNEKLFF,TGTGCCAGCAGTGGCAGGGGGTCTAATGAAAAACTGTTTTTT
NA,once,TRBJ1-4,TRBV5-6,CASSLFGRGEKLFF,TGTGCCAGCAGCTTGTTCGGACGGGGGGAAAAACTGTTTTTT
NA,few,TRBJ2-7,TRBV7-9,CASSLLPDSYEQYF,TGTGCCAGCAGCTTACTCCCCGACAGCTACGAGCAGTACTTC
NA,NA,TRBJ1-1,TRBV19,CASSIDRTANTEAFF,TGTGCCAGTAGTATAGATAGAACAGCGAACACTGAAGCTTTCTTT
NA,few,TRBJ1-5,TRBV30,CAWSLGTFQPQHF,TGTGCCTGGAGTCTAGGGACTTTTCAGCCCCAGCATTTT
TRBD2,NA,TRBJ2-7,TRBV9,CASTTGTSGNEQYF,TGTGCCAGCACCACCGGGACTAGCGGGAACGAGCAGTACTTC
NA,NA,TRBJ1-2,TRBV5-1,CASSPNPGGGGYTF,TGCGCCAGCAGCCCCAATCCCGGCGGGGGTGGCTACACCTTC
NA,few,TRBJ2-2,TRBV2,CAIQEGGNTGELFF,TGTGCCATACAGGAGGGCGGCAACACCGGGGAGCTGTTTTTT
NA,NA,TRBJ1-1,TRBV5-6,CASSFGRGLDTEAFF,TGTGCCAGCAGCTTCGGGCGGGGCTTAGACACTGAAGCTTTCTTT
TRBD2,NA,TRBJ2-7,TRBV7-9,CASSLGLAGEVYEQYF,TGTGCCAGCAGCTTAGGGCTAGCGGGAGAAGTTTACGAGCAGTACTTC
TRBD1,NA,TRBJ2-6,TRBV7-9,CASSSPGQGAPGANVLTF,TGTGCCAGCAGCTCACCGGGACAGGGGGCACCTGGGGCCAACGTCCTGACTTTC
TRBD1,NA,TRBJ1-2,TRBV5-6,CASVRDRDEFNYGYTF,TGTGCCAGCGTCCGCGACAGGGACGAATTTAACTATGGCTACACCTTC
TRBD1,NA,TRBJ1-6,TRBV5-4,CASSQGVYNSPLHF,TGTGCCAGCAGCCAGGGGGTTTATAATTCACCCCTCCACTTT
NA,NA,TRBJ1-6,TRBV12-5,CASGLDRESPLHF,TGTGCTAGTGGTTTGGACAGGGAATCACCCCTCCACTTT
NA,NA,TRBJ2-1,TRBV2,CASESREYEQFF,TGTGCCAGCGAAAGTCGGGAATATGAGCAGTTCTTC
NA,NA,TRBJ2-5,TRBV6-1,CASSESGVETQYF,TGTGCCAGCAGTGAATCAGGGGTAGAGACCCAGTACTTC
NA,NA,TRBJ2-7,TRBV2,CASSVRSGEQYF,TGTGCCAGCAGCGTCAGGTCTGGGGAGCAGTACTTC
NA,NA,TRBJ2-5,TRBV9,CASSVSSPRETQYF,TGTGCCAGCAGCGTTTCCTCCCCCAGAGAGACCCAGTACTTC
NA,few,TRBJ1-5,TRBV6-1,CASSPTAGGQPQHF,TGTGCCAGCAGTCCCACCGCGGGGGGCCAGCCCCAGCATTTT
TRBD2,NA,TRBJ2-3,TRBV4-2,CASSQEAGAGTDTQYF,TGTGCCAGCAGCCAAGAGGCGGGAGCGGGGACAGATACGCAGTATTTT
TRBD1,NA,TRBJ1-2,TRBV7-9,CASSLAGTGMDYGYTF,TGTGCCAGCAGCTTAGCTGGGACAGGAATGGACTATGGCTACACCTTC
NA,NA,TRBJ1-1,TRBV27,CASRTIRGRNTEAFF,TGTGCCAGCAGAACTATCAGGGGACGGAACACTGAAGCTTTCTTT
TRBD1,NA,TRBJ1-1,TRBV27,CASSLWGTVNTEAFF,TGTGCCAGCAGTTTATGGGGGACAGTTAACACTGAAGCTTTCTTT
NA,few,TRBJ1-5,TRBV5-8,CASSFKGVGNQPQHF,TGTGCCAGCAGCTTCAAGGGGGTGGGCAATCAGCCCCAGCATTTT
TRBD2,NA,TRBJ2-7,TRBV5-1,CASSLGVAGGYEQYF,TGCGCCAGCAGCTTGGGTGTAGCGGGAGGCTACGAGCAGTACTTC
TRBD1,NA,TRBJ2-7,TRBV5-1,CASSLGGQGYEQYF,TGCGCCAGCAGCTTGGGGGGACAGGGCTACGAGCAGTACTTC
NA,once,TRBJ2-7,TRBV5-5,CASSSGKGEPYEQYF,TGTGCCAGCAGCTCGGGGAAGGGGGAACCCTACGAGCAGTACTTC
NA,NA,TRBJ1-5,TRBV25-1,CASSDRGNQPQHF,TGTGCCAGCAGTGATAGGGGTAACCAGCCCCAGCATTTT
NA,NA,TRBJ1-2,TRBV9,CASKSARGYGYTF,TGTGCCAGCAAGTCCGCCAGGGGCTATGGCTACACCTTC
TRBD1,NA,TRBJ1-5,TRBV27,CASSLTGGLNQPQHF,TGTGCCAGCAGTTTAACAGGGGGTCTCAATCAGCCCCAGCATTTT
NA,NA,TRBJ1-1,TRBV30,CAWKVEAASTEAFF,TGTGCCTGGAAGGTGGAGGCAGCCTCTACTGAAGCTTTCTTT
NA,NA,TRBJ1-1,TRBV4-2,CASSHPGQIVDTEAFF,TGTGCCAGCAGCCACCCGGGACAAATAGTGGACACTGAAGCTTTCTTT
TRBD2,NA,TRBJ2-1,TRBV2,CASRGTSGVVFGQFF,TGTGCCAGCAGGGGGACTAGCGGGGTGGTCTTTGGGCAGTTCTTC
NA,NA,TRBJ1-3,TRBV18,CASSPLGGATGNTIYF,TGTGCCAGCTCACCACTTGGGGGGGCAACTGGAAACACCATATATTTT
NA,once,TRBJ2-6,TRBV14,CASSQDEGGPGANVLTF,TGTGCCAGCAGCCAAGATGAGGGGGGGCCTGGGGCCAACGTCCTGACTTTC
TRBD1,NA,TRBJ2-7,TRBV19,CASSIDPGQGGAYEQYF,TGTGCCAGTAGTATAGATCCGGGACAGGGAGGTGCCTACGAGCAGTACTTC
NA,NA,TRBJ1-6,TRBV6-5,CASSRITDYNSPLHF,TGTGCCAGCAGTAGGATAACAGATTATAATTCACCCCTCCACTTT
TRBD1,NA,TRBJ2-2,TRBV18,CASSTGQGAIGELFF,TGTGCCAGCTCTACGGGACAGGGGGCGATCGGGGAGCTGTTTTTT
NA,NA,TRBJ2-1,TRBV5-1,CASSYFDRDYEQFF,TGCGCCAGCAGCTACTTCGACAGGGACTATGAGCAGTTCTTC
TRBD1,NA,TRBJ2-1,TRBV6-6,CASSSRDRDNEQFF,TGTGCCAGCAGTTCCCGGGACAGAGACAATGAGCAGTTCTTC
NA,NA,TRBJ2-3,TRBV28,CASSFPVADTQYF,TGTGCCAGCAGTTTCCCCGTAGCAGATACGCAGTATTTT
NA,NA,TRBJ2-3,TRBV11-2,CASSVEWPDTQYF,TGTGCCAGCAGCGTAGAGTGGCCAGATACGCAGTATTTT
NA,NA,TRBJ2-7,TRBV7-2,CASSLMGSSYEQYF,TGTGCCAGCAGCTTAATGGGCAGCTCCTACGAGCAGTACTTC
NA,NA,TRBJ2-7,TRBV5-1,CASSFGHSGSYEQYF,TGCGCCAGCAGCTTTGGACATAGCGGCTCCTACGAGCAGTACTTC
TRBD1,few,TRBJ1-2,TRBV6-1,CASSGSGTGNGYTF,TGTGCCAGCAGTGGGTCCGGGACAGGGAACGGCTACACCTTC
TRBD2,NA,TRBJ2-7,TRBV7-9,CASSFAGEDYEQYF,TGTGCCAGCAGCTTTGCGGGAGAGGACTACGAGCAGTACTTC
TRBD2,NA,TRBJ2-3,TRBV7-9,CASSLLAGEGEDTQYF,TGTGCCAGCAGCTTACTAGCGGGGGAAGGAGAAGATACGCAGTATTTT
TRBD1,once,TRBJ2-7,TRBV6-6,CASSSNSGGDIYEQYF,TGTGCCAGCAGTTCCAATTCAGGGGGAGACATCTACGAGCAGTACTTC
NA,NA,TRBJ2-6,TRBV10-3,CAISELQGSGANVLTF,TGTGCCATCAGTGAGCTGCAGGGCTCTGGGGCCAACGTCCTGACTTTC
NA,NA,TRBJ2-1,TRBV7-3,CASSLSSLASEQFF,TGTGCCAGCAGCTTAAGCAGCTTAGCTTCTGAGCAGTTCTTC
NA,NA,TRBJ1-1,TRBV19,CASTTGLRTEAFF,TGTGCCAGCACAACAGGGTTGAGAACTGAAGCTTTCTTT
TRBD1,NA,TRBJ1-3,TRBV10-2,CASTTDRGLSSSSGNTIYF,TGCGCCAGCACTACGGACAGGGGTCTTTCCTCGAGCTCTGGAAACACCATATATTTT
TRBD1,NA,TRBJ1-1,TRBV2,CASSALPDRPLPTCEAFF,TGTGCCAGCAGCGCATTACCGGACAGGCCACTTCCCACGTGTGAAGCTTTCTTT
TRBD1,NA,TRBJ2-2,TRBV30,CAWFPWGTGGLGTGELFF,TGTGCCTGGTTCCCGTGGGGGACAGGGGGCTTGGGCACCGGGGAGCTGTTTTTT
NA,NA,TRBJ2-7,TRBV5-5,CASSFRGDEQYF,TGTGCCAGCAGCTTCAGGGGGGACGAGCAGTACTTT
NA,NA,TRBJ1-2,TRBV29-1,CSVEGWSMGHTF,TGCAGCGTTGAAGGGTGGTCGATGGGCCACACCTTC
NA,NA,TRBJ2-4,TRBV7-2,CASSFGPRNIQYF,TGTGCCAGCAGCTTTGGGCCTCGAAACATTCAGTACTTC